A selection of T cell receptor beta chains follows, all from one sample in a study of TIL therapy for anti-PD-1-resistant metastatic lung cancer. The protocol was immunoSEQ multiplex PCR, while the TCRdb copy is restricted to in-frame clones and leaves out a portion. The table has 50,000 or so clones, 70% to 80% seen once. Sequences were derived from blood, sampled at baseline. These receptors came from a woman aged 30-79 years with non-small cell lung cancer. Both conserved end residues are part of each CDR3. The D gene is left open where the match is weak. Only some rows state a clone size, as once, few, many or a class for expanded clones.

D gene	clone size	V gene	J gene	CDR3 protein	CDR3 DNA
.	.	TRBV6-5	TRBJ2-7	CASSYSPGGYYEQYF	TGTGCCAGCAGTTACTCCCCGGGGGGCTACTACGAGCAGTACTTC
.	.	TRBV5-4	TRBJ2-1	CASSLESGIYNEQFF	TGTGCCAGCAGCTTGGAGTCAGGGATATACAATGAGCAGTTCTTC
TRBD1	few	TRBV4-1	TRBJ1-2	CASSQRQGALGYTF	TGCGCCAGCAGCCAGAGACAGGGGGCGCTTGGCTACACCTTC
.	.	TRBV7-2	TRBJ1-3	CASSYYRDGSGNTIYF	TGTGCCAGCAGCTACTACAGGGATGGATCTGGAAACACCATATATTTT
.	.	TRBV7-3	TRBJ2-2	CASSPRLSGELFF	TGTGCCAGCAGCCCCCGCCTTTCCGGGGAGCTGTTTTTT
.	.	TRBV6-6	TRBJ1-3	CASSYDGQPPGNTIYF	TGTGCCAGCAGTTACGATGGACAGCCACCTGGAAACACCATATATTTT
TRBD2	.	TRBV4-2	TRBJ2-7	CASSHSLAGDYEQYF	TGTGCCAGCAGCCACTCACTAGCGGGAGACTACGAGCAGTACTTC
TRBD1	.	TRBV13	TRBJ2-2	CASSLGLDRGYTGELFF	TGTGCCAGCAGCTTAGGTTTGGACAGGGGGTACACCGGGGAGCTGTTTTTT
.	few	TRBV7-2	TRBJ2-7	CASSAHHGGEQYF	TGTGCCAGCTCCGCCCATCACGGAGGCGAGCAGTACTTC
.	.	TRBV4-1	TRBJ2-7	CASSIGRAPYEQYF	TGCGCCAGCAGCATAGGACGGGCACCCTACGAGCAGTACTTC
.	.	TRBV28	TRBJ1-1	CASSQLGKLYTEAFF	TGTGCCAGCAGCCAATTGGGAAAGTTGTACACTGAAGCTTTCTTT
TRBD1	.	TRBV25-1	TRBJ2-4	CASSERSHTGGGDIQYF	TGTGCCAGCAGTGAACGAAGTCACACAGGGGGCGGGGACATTCAGTACTTC
.	once	TRBV19	TRBJ2-6	CASRPDSLSGANVLTF	TGTGCCAGTAGGCCCGACAGCCTCTCTGGGGCCAACGTCCTGACTTTC
.	.	TRBV2	TRBJ2-1	CASSGVKNSDNEQFF	TGTGCCAGCAGTGGGGTTAAGAACAGTGACAATGAGCAGTTCTTC
TRBD1	.	TRBV5-1	TRBJ2-4	CASSWGQGRNIQYF	TGCGCCAGCAGCTGGGGACAGGGCAGAAACATTCAGTACTTC
TRBD1	few	TRBV7-3	TRBJ1-1	CASSPRPGQGAEAFF	TGTGCCAGCAGCCCGCGGCCGGGACAGGGGGCTGAAGCTTTCTTT